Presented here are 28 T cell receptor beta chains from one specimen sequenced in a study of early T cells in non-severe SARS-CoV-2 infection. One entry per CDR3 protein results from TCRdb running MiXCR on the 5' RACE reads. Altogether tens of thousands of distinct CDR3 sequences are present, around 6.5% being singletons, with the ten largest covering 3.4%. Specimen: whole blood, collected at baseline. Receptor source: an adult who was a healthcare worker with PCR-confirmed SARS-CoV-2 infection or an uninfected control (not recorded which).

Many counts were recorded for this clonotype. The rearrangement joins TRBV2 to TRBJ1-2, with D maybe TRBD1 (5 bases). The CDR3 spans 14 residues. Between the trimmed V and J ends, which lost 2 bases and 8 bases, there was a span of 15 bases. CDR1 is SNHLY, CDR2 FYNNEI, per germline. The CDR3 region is CASSERGREVGYTF. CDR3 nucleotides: TGTGCCAGCAGTGAAAGGGGCAGGGAGGTCGGCTACACCTTC.

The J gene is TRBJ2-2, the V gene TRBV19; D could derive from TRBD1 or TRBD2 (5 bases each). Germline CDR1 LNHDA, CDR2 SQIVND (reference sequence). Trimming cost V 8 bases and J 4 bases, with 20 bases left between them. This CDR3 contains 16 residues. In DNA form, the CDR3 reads TGTGCCAGTGGTCCCCCCTACGAGGGACGCACCGGGGAGCTGTTTTTT. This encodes CASGPPYEGRTGELFF.

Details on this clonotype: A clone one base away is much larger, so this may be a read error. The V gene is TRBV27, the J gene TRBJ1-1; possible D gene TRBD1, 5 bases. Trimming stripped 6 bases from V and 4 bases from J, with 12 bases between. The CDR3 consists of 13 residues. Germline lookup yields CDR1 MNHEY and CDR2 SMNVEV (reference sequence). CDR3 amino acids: CASSLTESTEAFF. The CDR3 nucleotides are TGTGCCAGCAGCCTGACAGAGAGCACTGAAGCTTTCTTT.

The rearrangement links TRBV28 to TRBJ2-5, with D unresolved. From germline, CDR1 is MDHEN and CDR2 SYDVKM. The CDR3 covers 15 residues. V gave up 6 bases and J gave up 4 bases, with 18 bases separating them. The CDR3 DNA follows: TGTGCCAGCAGAGTGGGCAGCCTCTCCGGAGAGACCCAGTACTTC. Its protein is CASRVGSLSGETQYF.

CDR3 loop: CASSEERLGTSGRTETQYF. In DNA, the CDR3 is TGCGCCAGCAGTGAAGAGAGGTTGGGGACTAGCGGGAGGACAGAGACCCAGTACTTC. This chain links TRBV10-2 with TRBJ2-5; 15 bases line up with TRBD2. Germline loops: CDR1 WSHSY, CDR2 SAAADI. The junction had 12 bases not matched to a gene; V was cut back by 3 bases and J by 4 bases. The CDR3 has 19 residues.

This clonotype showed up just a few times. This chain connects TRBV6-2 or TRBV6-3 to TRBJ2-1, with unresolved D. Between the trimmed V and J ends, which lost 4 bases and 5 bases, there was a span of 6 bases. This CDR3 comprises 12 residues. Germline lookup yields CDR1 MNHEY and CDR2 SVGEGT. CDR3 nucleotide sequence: TGTGCCAGCAGTTCAGACGACAATGAGCAGTTCTTC. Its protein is CASSSDDNEQFF.

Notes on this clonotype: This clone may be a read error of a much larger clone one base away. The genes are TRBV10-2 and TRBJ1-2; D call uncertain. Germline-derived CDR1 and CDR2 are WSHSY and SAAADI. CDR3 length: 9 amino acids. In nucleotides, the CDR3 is TGCGTCAGGAACTATGGCTACACCTTC. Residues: CVRNYGYTF.

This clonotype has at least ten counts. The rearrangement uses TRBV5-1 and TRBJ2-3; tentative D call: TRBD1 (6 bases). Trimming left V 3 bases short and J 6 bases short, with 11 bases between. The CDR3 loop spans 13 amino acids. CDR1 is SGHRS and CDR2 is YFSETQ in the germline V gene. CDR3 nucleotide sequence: TGCGCCAGCAGCTCCCGACAGGTGGATACGCAGTATTTT. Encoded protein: CASSSRQVDTQYF.

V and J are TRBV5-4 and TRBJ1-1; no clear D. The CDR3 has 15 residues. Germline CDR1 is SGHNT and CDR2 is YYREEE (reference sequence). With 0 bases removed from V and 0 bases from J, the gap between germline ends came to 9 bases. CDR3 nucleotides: TGTGCCAGCAGCTTGGCCAACGGCATGAACACTGAAGCTTTCTTT. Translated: CASSLANGMNTEAFF.

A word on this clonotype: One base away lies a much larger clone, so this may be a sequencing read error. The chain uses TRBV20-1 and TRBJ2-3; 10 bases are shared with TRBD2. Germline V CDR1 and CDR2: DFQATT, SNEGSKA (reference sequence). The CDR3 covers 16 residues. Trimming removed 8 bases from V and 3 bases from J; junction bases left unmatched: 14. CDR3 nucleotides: TGCAGTCGTGACCTGTGGAGCGGGAGGGGGACAGATACGCAGTATTTT. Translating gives CSRDLWSGRGTDTQYF.

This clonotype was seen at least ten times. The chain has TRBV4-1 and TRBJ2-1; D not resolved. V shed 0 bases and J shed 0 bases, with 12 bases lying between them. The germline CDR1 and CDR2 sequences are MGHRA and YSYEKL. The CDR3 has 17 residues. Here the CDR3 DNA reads TGCGCCAGCAGCCAAGATCGGCAGATCATCTCCTACAATGAGCAGTTCTTC. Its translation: CASSQDRQIISYNEQFF.

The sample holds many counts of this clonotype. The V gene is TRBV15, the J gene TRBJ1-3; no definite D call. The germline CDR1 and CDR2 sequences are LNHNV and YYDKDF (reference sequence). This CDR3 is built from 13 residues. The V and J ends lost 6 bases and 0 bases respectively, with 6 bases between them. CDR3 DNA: TGTGCCACCAGATCACCCTCTGGAAACACCATATATTTT. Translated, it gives CATRSPSGNTIYF. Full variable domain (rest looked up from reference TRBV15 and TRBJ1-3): DAMVIQNPRYQVTQFGKPVTLSCSQTLNHNVMYWYQQKSSQAPKLLFHYYDKDFNNEADTPDNFQSRRPNTSFCFLDIRSPGLGDTAMYLCATRSPSGNTIYFGEGSWLTVV.

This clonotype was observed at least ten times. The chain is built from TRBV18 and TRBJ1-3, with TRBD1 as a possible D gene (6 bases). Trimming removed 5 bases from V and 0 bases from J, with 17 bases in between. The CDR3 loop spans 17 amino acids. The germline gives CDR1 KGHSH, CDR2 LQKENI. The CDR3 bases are TGTGCCAGCTCAGAGACAGGCGGTGGGTTCTCTGGAAACACCATATATTTT. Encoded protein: CASSETGGGFSGNTIYF.

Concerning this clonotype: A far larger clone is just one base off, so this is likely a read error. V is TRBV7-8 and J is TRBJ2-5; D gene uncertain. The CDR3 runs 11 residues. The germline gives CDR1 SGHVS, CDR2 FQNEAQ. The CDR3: CASSLEEIQYF. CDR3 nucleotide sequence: TGTGCCAGCAGCTTAGAAGAGATCCAGTACTTC.

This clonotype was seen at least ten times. CDR3 sequence: CASSPRDRGVRETQYF. DNA of the CDR3: TGTGCCAGCAGCCCAAGGGACAGGGGAGTACGGGAGACCCAGTACTTC. The chain couples TRBV7-2 to TRBJ2-5; 10 nucleotides agree with TRBD1. This CDR3 has 16 residues. V was pared by 5 bases and J by 5 bases, with 11 bases of the junction left unmatched. Germline CDR1 reads SGHTA; CDR2 reads FQGNSA. Supplemented by reference TRBV7-2 and TRBJ2-5, the full variable domain reads GAGVSQSPSNKVTEKGKDVELRCDPISGHTALYWYRQSLGQGLEFLIYFQGNSAPDKSGLPSDRFSAERTGGSVSTLTIQRTQQEDSAVYLCASSPRDRGVRETQYFGPGTRLLVL.

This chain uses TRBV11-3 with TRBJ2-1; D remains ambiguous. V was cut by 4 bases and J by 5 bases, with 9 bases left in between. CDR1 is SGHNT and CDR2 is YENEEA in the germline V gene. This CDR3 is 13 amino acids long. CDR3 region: CASSSRPDNEQFF. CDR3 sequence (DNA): TGTGCCAGCAGCTCCCGGCCGGACAATGAGCAGTTCTTC. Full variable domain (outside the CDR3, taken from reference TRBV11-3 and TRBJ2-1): EAGVVQSPRYKIIEKKQPVAFWCNPISGHNTLYWYLQNLGQGPELLIRYENEEAVDDSQLPKDRFSAERLKGVDSTLKIQPAELGDSAVYLCASSSRPDNEQFFGPGTRLTVL.

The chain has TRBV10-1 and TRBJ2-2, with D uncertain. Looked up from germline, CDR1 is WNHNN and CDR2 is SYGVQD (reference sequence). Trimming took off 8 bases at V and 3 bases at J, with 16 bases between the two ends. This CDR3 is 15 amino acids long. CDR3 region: CASRLGISDTGELFF. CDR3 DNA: TGCGCCAGCCGGCTGGGGATCTCGGACACCGGGGAGCTGTTTTTT.

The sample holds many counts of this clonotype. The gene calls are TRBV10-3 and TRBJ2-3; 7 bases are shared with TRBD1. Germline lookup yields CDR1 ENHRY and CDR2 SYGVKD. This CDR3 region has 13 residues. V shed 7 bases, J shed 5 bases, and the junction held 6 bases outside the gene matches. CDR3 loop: CAIMDRPEDTQYF. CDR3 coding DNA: TGTGCCATCATGGACAGGCCGGAAGATACGCAGTATTTT.

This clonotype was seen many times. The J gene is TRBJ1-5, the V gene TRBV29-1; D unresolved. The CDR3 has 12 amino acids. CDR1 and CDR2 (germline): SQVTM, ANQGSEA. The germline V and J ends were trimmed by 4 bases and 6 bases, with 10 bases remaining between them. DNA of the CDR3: TGCAGCGTTGGGGAGGGCGGTCAGCCCCAGCATTTT. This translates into CSVGEGGQPQHF.

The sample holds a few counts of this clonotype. As DNA, the CDR3 is TGTGCCAGCAGCTTAGGAAACAGGGGGAACACTGAAGCTTTCTTT. The encoded protein is CASSLGNRGNTEAFF. The chain recombines TRBV7-9 with TRBJ1-1, with 7 bases fitting TRBD1. The CDR3 covers 15 residues. Germline trimming cut 1 base from V and 1 base from J; bases unmatched to any gene: 3. CDR1 and CDR2 (germline): SEHNR, FQNEAQ (reference sequence).

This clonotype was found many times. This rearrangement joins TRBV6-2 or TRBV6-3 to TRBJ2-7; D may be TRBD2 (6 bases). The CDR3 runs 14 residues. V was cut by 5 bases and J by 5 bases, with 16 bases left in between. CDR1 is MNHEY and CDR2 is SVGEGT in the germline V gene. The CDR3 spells CASSLGGSRNEQYF. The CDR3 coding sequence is TGTGCCAGCAGTCTCGGGGGATCAAGGAACGAGCAGTACTTC.

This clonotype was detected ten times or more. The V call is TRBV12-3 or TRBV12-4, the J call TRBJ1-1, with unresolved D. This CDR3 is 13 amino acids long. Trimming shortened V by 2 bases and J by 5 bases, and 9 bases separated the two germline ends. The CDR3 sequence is CASSLIVGTEAFF. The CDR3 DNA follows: TGTGCCAGCAGTTTAATTGTTGGGACTGAAGCTTTCTTT.

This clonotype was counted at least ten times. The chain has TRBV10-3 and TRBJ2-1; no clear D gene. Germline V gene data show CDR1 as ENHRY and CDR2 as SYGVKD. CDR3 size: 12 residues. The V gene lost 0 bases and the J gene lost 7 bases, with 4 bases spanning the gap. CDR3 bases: TGTGCCATCAGTGAGTCAGGGAATGAGCAGTTCTTC. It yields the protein CAISESGNEQFF.

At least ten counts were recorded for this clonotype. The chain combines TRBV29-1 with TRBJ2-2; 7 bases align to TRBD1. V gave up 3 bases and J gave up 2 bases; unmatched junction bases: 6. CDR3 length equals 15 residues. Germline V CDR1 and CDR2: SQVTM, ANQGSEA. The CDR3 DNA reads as TGCAGCGTTGATAGAGGGGGCAGCAACACCGGGGAGCTGTTTTTT. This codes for CSVDRGGSNTGELFF.

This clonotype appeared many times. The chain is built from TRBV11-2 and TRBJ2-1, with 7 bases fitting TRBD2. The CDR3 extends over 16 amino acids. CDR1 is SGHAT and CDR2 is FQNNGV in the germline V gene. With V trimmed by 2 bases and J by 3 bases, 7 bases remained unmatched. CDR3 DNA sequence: TGTGCCAGCAGCTTACTGACGGGGAGGGGCTACAATGAGCAGTTCTTC. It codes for CASSLLTGRGYNEQFF.

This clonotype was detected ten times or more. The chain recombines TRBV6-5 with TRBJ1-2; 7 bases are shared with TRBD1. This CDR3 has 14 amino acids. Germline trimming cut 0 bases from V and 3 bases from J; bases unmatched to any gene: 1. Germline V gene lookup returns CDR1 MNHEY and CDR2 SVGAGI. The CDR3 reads CASSYSGQDYGYTF. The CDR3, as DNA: TGTGCCAGCAGTTACTCAGGACAGGACTATGGCTACACCTTC.

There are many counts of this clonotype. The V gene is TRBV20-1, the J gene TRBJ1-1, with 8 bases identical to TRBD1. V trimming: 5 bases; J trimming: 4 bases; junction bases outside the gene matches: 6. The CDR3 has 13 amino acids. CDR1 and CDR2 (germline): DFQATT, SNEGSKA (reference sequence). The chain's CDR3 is CSAVRGQGTEAFF. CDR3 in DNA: TGCAGTGCTGTCAGGGGGCAGGGCACTGAAGCTTTCTTT.

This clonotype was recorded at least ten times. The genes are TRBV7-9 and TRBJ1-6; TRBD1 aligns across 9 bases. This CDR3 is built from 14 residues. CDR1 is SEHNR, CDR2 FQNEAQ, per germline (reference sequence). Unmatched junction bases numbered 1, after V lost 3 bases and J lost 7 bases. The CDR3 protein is CASSFGTGNSPLHF. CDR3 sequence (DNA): TGTGCCAGCAGCTTCGGGACAGGGAATTCACCCCTCCACTTT.